The text below deals with one T cell receptor beta chain. CDR3 length: 16 residues. The germline gives CDR1 SGDLS, CDR2 YYNGEE. The trim removed 4 bases at V and 3 bases at J, leaving 10 bases unmatched. The sample belongs to a study of blood T cell repertoires in COVID-19. Turning to the study itself: Researchers got acute and convalescent COVID-19 samples from the United States, Italy and Spain.

Using immunoSEQ multiplex PCR, the repertoire was profiled, and TCRdb retains in-frame clones only, with some absent. The repertoire holds around 420,000 clones, approximately 91% seen once, with 2% to 2.5% in the top ten. The TCR was taken from a woman in her 40s with acute COVID-19. V is TRBV9 and J is TRBJ1-1; 9 nucleotides match TRBD1. Input material: PBMCs or T cells enriched from blood (not recorded which). The CDR3 region has the DNA TGTGCCAGCAGCATTCTACAGGGGGCGACGGACACTGAAGCTTTCTTT. Its protein product is CASSILQGATDTEAFF.